Listed here are 29 T cell receptor beta chains from one sample, sequenced in a study of blood T cell repertoires in COVID-19. Assay used: immunoSEQ multiplex PCR; TCRdb lists only in-frame clones, some missing. The sample shows 85,000 to 100,000 clones, approximately 84% of them seen only once. Material: peripheral blood. The receptor source for this set is a woman in her fifties or sixties with acute or convalescent COVID-19.

The genes are TRBV7-9 and TRBJ2-3; 8 nucleotides match TRBD2. J lost 4 bases, V lost 5 bases, and 11 bases had no gene match. This CDR3 is built from 16 residues. The germline V gene has CDR1 SEHNR and CDR2 FQNEAQ (reference sequence). The CDR3 loop is CASSRSGTRLADTQYF. CDR3 nucleotides: TGTGCCAGCAGCCGTTCCGGGACTAGATTGGCAGATACGCAGTATTTT.

V usage is TRBV7-9 and J usage is TRBJ2-7; 7 positions match TRBD1. CDR1 SEHNR and CDR2 FQNEAQ come from the germline V gene (reference sequence). Losses at the gene ends were 0 bases for V and 6 bases for J; bases not matched to a gene: 8. The CDR3 sequence is 15 residues long. CDR3 amino acids: CASSLAGTGAAEQYF. The DNA of the CDR3 is TGTGCCAGCAGCTTAGCCGGAACAGGGGCGGCCGAGCAGTACTTC.

This sequence joins TRBV14 and TRBJ1-2; 8 bases match TRBD1. This CDR3 has 14 amino acids. J was trimmed by 3 bases and V by 5 bases; bases with no gene match: 5. CDR1 SGHDN and CDR2 FVKESK come from the germline V gene. CDR3 in amino acids: CASSAPTGDYGYTF. CDR3 nucleotides: TGTGCCAGCAGCGCCCCGACAGGGGACTATGGCTACACCTTC.

This clone has just a few counts. The chain is built from TRBV10-1 and TRBJ2-2; possibly TRBD1 for D (6 bases). From germline, CDR1 is WNHNN and CDR2 SYGVQD (reference sequence). This CDR3 region has 14 residues. V lost 6 bases to trimming and J lost 6 bases, with 14 bases between them. The DNA for the CDR3 is TGCGCCAGCAGGGCGGAACAGGGCGCCGGGGAGCTGTTTTTT. Its translation is CASRAEQGAGELFF.

The chain carries TRBV6-1 and TRBJ2-7; 9 positions agree with TRBD2. J lost 0 bases, V lost 0 bases, and 0 bases had no gene match. This CDR3 spans 15 amino acids. From germline, CDR1 is MNHNS and CDR2 SASEGT. CDR3 nucleotide sequence: TGTGCCAGCAGTGAAGCTAGCGGGGGCTCCTACGAGCAGTACTTC. It specifies CASSEASGGSYEQYF.

The chain combines TRBV2 with TRBJ1-2; 12 bases fit TRBD1. CDR1 and CDR2 (germline): SNHLY, FYNNEI. This CDR3 has 15 amino acids. Losses at the gene ends were 3 bases for V and 5 bases for J; bases not matched to a gene: 4. CDR3 nucleotide sequence: TGTGCCAGCAGTGATAGGGACAGGGGGCGTTATGGCTACACCTTC. Translated: CASSDRDRGRYGYTF. The whole variable domain, remainder taken from reference TRBV2 and TRBJ1-2, is EPEVTQTPSHQVTQMGQEVILRCVPISNHLYFYWYRQILGQKVEFLVSFYNNEISEKSEIFDDQFSVERPDGSNFTLKIRSTKLEDSAMYFCASSDRDRGRYGYTFGSGTRLTVV.

In its sample, this clone was seen a few times. The V gene is TRBV4-1, the J gene TRBJ2-7; D might be TRBD2 (6 bases). The CDR3 runs to 19 residues. The germline gives CDR1 MGHRA, CDR2 YSYEKL. V lost 1 base, J lost 3 bases, and 25 bases lay in between. Here the CDR3 reads CASSQVGPGLSTPNYEQYF. The CDR3 nucleotides read TGCGCCAGCAGCCAAGTAGGACCGGGACTGAGTACCCCAAACTACGAGCAGTACTTC.

This clone occurred once. CDR3 bases: TGCGCCAGCAGCCAAGCGCAGGGGAGTCAGCCCCAGCATTTT. It translates to CASSQAQGSQPQHF. This rearrangement joins TRBV4-1 to TRBJ1-5, with TRBD1 as a possible D gene (6 bases). The germline V gene has CDR1 MGHRA and CDR2 YSYEKL. The CDR3 sequence is 14 residues long. Trimming pared 1 base from V and 6 bases from J, leaving 10 bases between.

This rearrangement joins TRBV28 to TRBJ2-7; D is uncertain. The V gene's germline CDR1 is MDHEN and CDR2 SYDVKM. Trimming cost V 6 bases and J 1 base, with 19 bases left between them. This CDR3 is 16 amino acids long. CDR3 coding DNA: TGTGCCAGCAGCTCGCAGGCCCTCAGAAGTTCCTACGAGCAGTACTTC. Protein: CASSSQALRSSYEQYF. Together with reference TRBV28 and TRBJ2-7, the CDR3 gives the full variable domain: DVKVTQSSRYLVKRTGEKVFLECVQDMDHENMFWYRQDPGLGLRLIYFSYDVKMKEKGDIPEGYSVSREKKERFSLILESASTNQTSMYLCASSSQALRSSYEQYFGPGTRLTVT.

V is TRBV6-2 or TRBV6-3 and J is TRBJ2-5; TRBD2 aligns across 7 bases. The J segment lost 1 base and the V segment lost 2 bases, leaving 7 bases of the junction unmatched. There are 16 residues in the CDR3. Germline loops: CDR1 MNHEY, CDR2 SVGEGT. Written as DNA, the CDR3 is TGTGCCAGCAGTTACGTGGGGGGGAGACTCCAAGAGACCCAGTACTTC. Amino acid sequence: CASSYVGGRLQETQYF.

The genes are TRBV4-1 and TRBJ1-3; D is possibly TRBD1 (5 bases). V dropped 4 bases and J dropped 0 bases, with 13 bases sitting between them. CDR3 length equals 16 residues. Germline V gene sequence: CDR1 MGHRA, CDR2 YSYEKL. The CDR3 bases are TGCGCCAGCAGCCCTCAGGGAATGAGCTCTGGAAACACCATATATTTT. This codes for CASSPQGMSSGNTIYF.

In its sample, this clone was seen once. V usage is TRBV6-2 or TRBV6-3 and J usage is TRBJ2-3, with 15 positions matching TRBD2. Germline values: CDR1 MNHEY, CDR2 SVGEGT. V was clipped by 6 bases and J by 8 bases; unmatched bases: 15. The CDR3 consists of 18 residues. The CDR3, as DNA: TGTGCCAGCAGCCCACCGGGACTAGCGGGGGGTAGGGGGGGTACGCAGTATTTT. This gives the protein CASSPPGLAGGRGGTQYF.

This clone was detected only a few times. This sequence joins TRBV7-2 and TRBJ1-5; 7 nucleotides line up with TRBD1. V was clipped by 2 bases and J by 1 base; unmatched bases: 8. CDR1 SGHTA and CDR2 FQGNSA come from the germline V gene. The CDR3 spans 17 residues. In nucleotides, the CDR3 is TGTGCCAGCAGCTTACATCCCAGGGGGTCAAGCAATCAGCCCCAGCATTTT. Its translation is CASSLHPRGSSNQPQHF. Full variable domain (remainder filled in from reference TRBV7-2 and TRBJ1-5): GAGVSQSPSNKVTEKGKDVELRCDPISGHTALYWYRQSLGQGLEFLIYFQGNSAPDKSGLPSDRFSAERTGGSVSTLTIQRTQQEDSAVYLCASSLHPRGSSNQPQHFGDGTRLSIL.

The chain recombines TRBV7-6 with TRBJ2-5, with 9 bases that match TRBD1. Trimming at V came to 0 bases and at J to 6 bases, leaving 5 bases not matched to a gene. Germline CDR1 is SGHVS and CDR2 is FNYEAQ. This CDR3 spans 15 amino acids. In DNA, the CDR3 is TGTGCCAGCAGCTTAGCGGGGGGACAGGGACAGACCCAGTACTTC. Its protein product is CASSLAGGQGQTQYF. The full variable domain, completed using reference TRBV7-6 and TRBJ2-5, is GAGVSQSPRYKVTKRGQDVALRCDPISGHVSLYWYRQALGQGPEFLTYFNYEAQQDKSGLPNDRFSAERPEGSISTLTIQRTEQRDSAMYRCASSLAGGQGQTQYFGPGTRLLVL.

Worth noting for this clone: The junction differs from germline at one of its ends, possibly a read error. V and J are TRBV7-7 and TRBJ2-2, with no clear D. There are 14 residues in the CDR3. CDR1 and CDR2 (germline): SSHAT, FNYEAQ (reference sequence). The CDR3 reads CASSFSDNTGELFF. The CDR3 nucleotides read TGTGCTAGCAGCTTCTCAGATAACACCGGGGAGCTGTTTTTT.

This chain links TRBV7-3 with TRBJ2-5; TRBD2 matches at 8 bases. The CDR3 is 17 amino acids. Germline V CDR1 and CDR2: SGHTA, FQGTGA. J was trimmed by 13 bases and V by 1 base; bases with no gene match: 20. The CDR3 nucleotides read TGTGCCAGCAGCTTAAACTCGCGGGGGGCAGGAGCGAGGATCCTGTACTTC. This gives the protein CASSLNSRGAGARILYF. The full variable domain, with the rest looked up from reference TRBV7-3 and TRBJ2-5, is GAGVSQTPSNKVTEKGKYVELRCDPISGHTALYWYRQSLGQGPEFLIYFQGTGAADDSGLPNDRFFAVRPEGSVSTLKIQRTERGDSAVYLCASSLNSRGAGARILYFGPGTRLLVL.

The V gene is TRBV20-1, the J gene TRBJ2-1; D is ambiguous. The length of the CDR3 is 14 residues. CDR1 is DFQATT and CDR2 is SNEGSKA in the germline V gene (reference sequence). Trimming removed 3 bases at V and 0 bases at J, with 9 bases between. For the CDR3, the DNA is TGCAGTGCTAGTCCCGAGGTCTCCTACAATGAGCAGTTCTTC. Translated, it gives CSASPEVSYNEQFF.

The rearrangement joins TRBV7-8 to TRBJ2-7; 7 bases are a match to TRBD1. V shed 0 bases and J 5 bases; nucleotides not matched to a gene: 10. CDR1 SGHVS and CDR2 FQNEAQ come from the germline V gene. The CDR3 totals 16 residues. The CDR3 region is CASSLAPSDRSNEQYF. Written as DNA, the CDR3 is TGTGCCAGCAGCTTAGCCCCATCGGACAGGAGCAACGAGCAGTACTTC.

The chain couples TRBV6-2 or TRBV6-3 to TRBJ2-7, with D unresolved. The ends were cut back, 1 base at V and 7 bases at J, with 5 bases in the middle. The CDR3 loop spans 11 amino acids. Germline V lookup: CDR1 MNHEY, CDR2 SVGEGT. The CDR3 DNA is TGTGCCAGCAGTTACTTCCGGGAGCAGTACTTC. Protein sequence: CASSYFREQYF.

The chain employs TRBV7-9 and TRBJ2-2; D is unclear. The germline V and J ends were trimmed by 5 bases and 4 bases, with 5 bases remaining between them. The germline CDR1 and CDR2 sequences are SEHNR and FQNEAQ (reference sequence). The CDR3 covers 12 residues. The DNA for the CDR3 is TGTGCCAGCAGCCCACTCACCGGGGAGCTGTTTTTT. Residues: CASSPLTGELFF.

The chain recombines TRBV5-4 with TRBJ2-3, with 11 bases that match TRBD2. The CDR3 covers 15 residues. Germline V gene data show CDR1 as SGHNT and CDR2 as YYREEE (reference sequence). V trimming: 4 bases; J trimming: 2 bases; junction bases outside the gene matches: 3. The CDR3, as DNA: TGTGCCAGCAGCGGGGGACTAGCGGCCACAGATACGCAGTATTTT. Encoded protein: CASSGGLAATDTQYF.

The sample holds a few counts of this clone. V gene TRBV7-9 combines with J gene TRBJ2-5; 7 bases are a match to TRBD1. The ends lost 1 base at V and 5 bases at J; junction bases unmatched: 10. Germline V gene data show CDR1 as SEHNR and CDR2 as FQNEAQ (reference sequence). The CDR3 is 16 amino acids. The CDR3 region is CASSLGTTGSLETQYF. In DNA form, the CDR3 reads TGTGCCAGCAGCTTAGGTACGACAGGGAGTTTGGAGACCCAGTACTTC.

J is TRBJ1-2 and V is TRBV5-4; tentatively, D is TRBD1 (5 bases). The CDR3 length is 13 residues. V lost 0 bases and J lost 7, with 10 bases in between. Per germline, CDR1 SGHNT and CDR2 YYREEE (reference sequence). The CDR3: CASSLESGVGYTF. As DNA, the CDR3 is TGTGCCAGCAGCTTGGAATCGGGGGTTGGCTACACCTTC.

This clone was counted a few times. The V and J genes are TRBV16 and TRBJ1-5, with a possible D match to TRBD1 (5 bases). Looked up from germline, CDR1 is KGHSY and CDR2 is FQNENV. This CDR3 comprises 17 residues. V was pared by 1 base and J by 4 bases, with 17 bases between. DNA of the CDR3: TGTGCCAGCAGCCAATACGGGGGGGGTAGAAAGAATCAGCCCCAGCATTTT. It codes for CASSQYGGGRKNQPQHF.

CDR3 residues: CASGPRGTEAFF. The CDR3 DNA is TGTGCTAGTGGCCCCAGGGGGACTGAAGCTTTCTTT. The genes are TRBV12-5 and TRBJ1-1; 7 bases line up with TRBD1. Germline loops: CDR1 LGHNT, CDR2 FRNRAP. J lost 5 bases, V lost 6 bases, and 3 bases had no gene match. The CDR3 spans 12 residues.

This chain connects TRBV9 to TRBJ2-5; a weak D match, TRBD2 (7 bases). Per germline, CDR1 SGDLS and CDR2 YYNGEE. Between the trimmed V and J ends, which lost 0 bases and 4 bases, there was a span of 10 bases. CDR3 length: 14 residues. The chain's CDR3 is CASSVGGGGETQYF. CDR3 bases: TGTGCCAGCAGCGTAGGCGGGGGCGGAGAGACCCAGTACTTC.

The chain recombines TRBV6-2 or TRBV6-3 with TRBJ2-5; D may be TRBD2 (6 bases). CDR3 length: 12 residues. V lost 5 bases and J 5 bases, leaving 9 bases between the germline ends. The germline V gene encodes CDR1 MNHEY and CDR2 SVGEGT. Here the CDR3 DNA reads TGTGCCAGCAGTGGAGGGCTGGAGACCCAGTACTTC. Residues: CASSGGLETQYF.

The chain employs TRBV19 and TRBJ2-7, with 12 bases fitting TRBD2. CDR3 length: 16 residues. The germline V gene has CDR1 LNHDA and CDR2 SQIVND (reference sequence). V was pared by 6 bases and J by 3 bases, with 9 bases of the junction left unmatched. The CDR3 nucleotides read TGTGCCAGTAGCCAAATAAGGACTAGCGGGGACTACGAGCAGTACTTC. It yields the protein CASSQIRTSGDYEQYF.

The DNA for the CDR3 is TGTGCCATCAGTTCTGGAGGGGGCGCAGGGAATGAGCAGTTCTTC. As protein: CAISSGGGAGNEQFF. The V gene is TRBV10-3, the J gene TRBJ2-1; possible D gene TRBD1, 7 bases. The V and J ends lost 5 bases and 7 bases respectively, with 18 bases between them. The CDR3 is 15 residues long. CDR1 and CDR2 from the germline V gene are ENHRY and SYGVKD.